The clone carrying this TCR gamma chain was seen a handful of times. Its antigen is not known. RNA was extracted from the cells and then reverse transcribed. Pooled V-gene forward primers with one constant-region reverse primer generated the CDR3 amplicons by multiplex PCR. TCRdb repeated clone calling on the multiplex PCR reads with CATT. The sample holds 25,000 to 30,000 gamma-chain clones; around 20% are singletons and the top ten take less than 2%. CDR1 is GITISATS, CDR2 ISYDGTV, per germline (reference sequence). V was clipped by 3 bases and J by 0 bases; unmatched bases: 4. CDR3 size: 15 residues. The sorted cells were CD3+ Vdelta1+ Vdelta2- thymocytes from alphabeta-depleted thymus. Purity of the sorted Vdelta1+ thymocytes ranged from roughly 98% to 99.6%. This sample is drawn from a study of Vδ1+ human thymocytes. Findings and limits, study-wide: In the thymus, TRG and TRD repertoires looked highly polyclonal with Gaussian CDR3 lengths. Despite high sort purity, about 20% of thymic T cell receptor delta sequences were Vdelta2. TRD repertoires were essentially private, unlike widely shared TRG clonotypes.

Sequencing was carried out using Vdelta1+ gamma-delta thymocytes from the thymus. Subset noted: FACS-sorted CD3+ TCRalphabeta- TCRVdelta1+ TCRVdelta2- thymocytes. The chain employs TRGV9 and TRGJP2. The clonotype originates from a boy less than two years old who had congenital heart surgery. Here the CDR3 reads CALWETHSSDWIKTF. In DNA, the CDR3 is TGTGCCTTGTGGGAGACTCATAGTAGTGATTGGATCAAGACGTTT.